This TCR beta chain was found in a study of blood T cell repertoires in COVID-19. Background on the study: Acute-phase and convalescent COVID-19 samples originated in the United States, Italy and Spain. From T cells, B-cell-depleted T cells, or PBMCs came the material, which was cDNA or gDNA.

Only in-frame clones appear in the TCRdb table, and some are missing; sequencing was by immunoSEQ multiplex PCR. The sample lists around 120,000 clones, around three quarters occurring once. Germline V lookup: CDR1 SGHNT, CDR2 YENEEA. The CDR3 length is 14 residues. The V end was cut by 5 bases, the J end by 3 bases, with 10 bases between. The clonotype was recovered from a man in his sixties or seventies with acute or convalescent COVID-19. The V and J genes are TRBV11-3 and TRBJ2-2; D might be TRBD2 (6 bases). Sequenced material: peripheral blood. The CDR3 coding sequence is TGTGCCAGCAGCAAATCGGGGGACACCGGGGAGCTGTTTTTT. It specifies CASSKSGDTGELFF.